This T cell receptor (beta chain) emerged from a study of CD8 T cells in ankylosing spondylitis (dated by TCRdb to about 2017). Notes on the research overall: T cell receptor beta repertoires were profiled in healthy donors and ankylosing spondylitis patients so that disease-linked TCR variants could be found. Peripheral blood samples were taken, and synovial fluid was additionally collected from ankylosing spondylitis patients. The full study cohort was made up of about 25 ankylosing spondylitis patients and roughly 98 healthy donors.

The study at large found these results: A CD8+ phenotype was shown by the disease-linked clones, which were found at relatively low frequencies in peripheral blood. A TCR beta motif made up of eight or nine highly homologous amino acid variants appeared to be characteristic of blood from ankylosing spondylitis patients. The disease-linked clones were reported to be significantly enriched in matched synovial fluid samples from ankylosing spondylitis patients. Some motif variants were previously reported in synovial fluid and blood of reactive arthritis patients, suggesting common disease-initiation mechanisms.

The CDR3 spans 15 residues, from the cysteine through the phenylalanine. This entry keeps only the CDR3 DNA: 45 bases, framed from base 1. Cut back by 5 bases and 1 base, the V and J ends lie 14 bases apart. The germline V gene provides CDR1 ENHRY and CDR2 SYGVKD. This clonotype was seen only a few times. Its antigen target is currently unknown. No base quality information exists; no much larger clone differs at one position. The listed sequencing device is Illumina HiSeq 2500. Quantitative 5'-RACE with molecular barcodes was used to prepare TCR beta libraries. Per the original workflow: To identify disease-linked TCR variants, a new computational method was used, one built on a probabilistic model of VDJ rearrangement. Using fastp at Q25 and MiXCR, TCRdb reprocessed the public reads and kept productive beta chains. Each CDR3 protein gets just one entry, which takes the most common genes and DNA from the rows behind it. TCRdb's processing, not the study's, gives the V and J calls here. The sample table lists roughly 150,000 distinct CDR3 sequences, about 32% of them with a count of one. The ten largest clonotypes hold about 6.3% of the sample.

Synovial fluid samples were matched to blood samples from the same ankylosing spondylitis patients. This sequence was found in a male donor with ankylosing spondylitis. Sequencing was performed on synovial fluid, either unsorted or a sorted T cell fraction (not recorded which). Rearrangement joined TRBV10-3 to TRBJ2-5; the D gene could be either TRBD1 or TRBD2, each agreeing at 6 bases. The CDR3 loop reads CAISTGGGGQETQYF. The DNA sequence is TGTGCCATCAGTACCGGTGGAGGGGGCCAAGAGACCCAGTACTTC.